This TCR beta chain was documented in a study of blood T cell repertoires in COVID-19. The wider study: The origin of the acute and convalescent COVID-19 samples was the United States, Italy and Spain. T cells, B-cell-depleted T cells, or PBMCs provided the cDNA or gDNA that served as material.

This clone was picked up a small number of times. Under the authors' procedure: Quantification of nucleated cells was approximated via reference gene primer amplification. TCRdb keeps only in-frame clones here, not all; method: immunoSEQ multiplex PCR. The D gene and trimming were derived from the DNA, and the V and J assignments and clone size from that table. The profile covers about 140,000 clones, with roughly 80% appearing a single time and less than 4.5% taken by the ten largest. The CDR3 is 16 residues long. Germline loops: CDR1 SGHVS, CDR2 FQNEAQ. Trimming at V came to 5 bases and at J to 4 bases, leaving 9 bases not matched to a gene.

The chain uses TRBV7-8 and TRBJ2-1; 9 nucleotides line up with TRBD2. The receptor comes from an elderly woman with acute or convalescent COVID-19. Material: peripheral blood. The CDR3 loop reads CASSHWSGRTYNEQFF. For the CDR3, the DNA is TGTGCCAGCAGCCACTGGAGCGGGAGGACGTACAATGAGCAGTTCTTC.